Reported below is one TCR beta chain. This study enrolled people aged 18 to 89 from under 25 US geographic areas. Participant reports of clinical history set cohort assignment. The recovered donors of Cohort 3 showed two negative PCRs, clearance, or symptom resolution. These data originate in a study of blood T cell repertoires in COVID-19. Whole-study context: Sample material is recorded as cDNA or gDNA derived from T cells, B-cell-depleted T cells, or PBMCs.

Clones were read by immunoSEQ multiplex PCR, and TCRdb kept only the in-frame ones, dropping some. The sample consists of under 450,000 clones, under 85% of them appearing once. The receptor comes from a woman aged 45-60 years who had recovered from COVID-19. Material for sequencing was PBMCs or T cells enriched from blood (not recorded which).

CDR3 nucleotide sequence: TGTGCCAGCAGCTCGGTCCCTGAAGCTTTCTTT. This gives the protein CASSSVPEAFF. The V call is TRBV7-9, the J call TRBJ1-1; D is unresolved. V lost 4 bases and J lost 6, with 6 bases in between. This CDR3 spans 11 amino acids. Per the germline V gene, CDR1 is SEHNR and CDR2 is FQNEAQ (reference sequence).